These T cell receptor beta chains were read from a single sample in a study of blood T cell repertoires in COVID-19. The method was immunoSEQ multiplex PCR; TCRdb's version includes in-frame clones alone and lacks a portion of them. Among more than 140,000 clones, roughly 88% were seen once, and the ten largest hold less than 2%. Input material: peripheral blood. These receptor sequences come from a woman aged 60-70 years with acute or convalescent COVID-19. The CDR3 runs from the conserved cysteine through the conserved F or W. The D gene is left open where the match is weak. Only part of the rows carry a size: once, few, many, or a class if the clone is expanded.

CDR3nt: TGTGCCAGCAGTTACTCACAGGGGCCCACCGGGGAGCTGTTTTTT; CDR3aa: CASSYSQGPTGELFF; d_gene: TRBD1; abundance: .; v_gene: TRBV6-2/TRBV6-3; j_gene: TRBJ2-2
CDR3nt: TGTGCCAGCAGCCAATCTCCGGGGGGGCCTTACAATGAGCAGTTCTTC; CDR3aa: CASSQSPGGPYNEQFF; d_gene: TRBD2; abundance: .; v_gene: TRBV4-2; j_gene: TRBJ2-1
CDR3nt: TGCGCCAGCAGGTACACAGGATCCACAGATACGCAGTATTTT; CDR3aa: CASRYTGSTDTQYF; d_gene: .; abundance: .; v_gene: TRBV5-1; j_gene: TRBJ2-3
CDR3nt: TGTGCCAGCAGAACATGGACGGCGGGTAGCAATCAGCCCCAGCATTTT; CDR3aa: CASRTWTAGSNQPQHF; d_gene: .; abundance: .; v_gene: TRBV28; j_gene: TRBJ1-5
CDR3nt: TGCAGCGTCCAACAGCGGGGGCCCTCCTACAATGAGCAGTTCTTC; CDR3aa: CSVQQRGPSYNEQFF; d_gene: TRBD2; abundance: .; v_gene: TRBV29-1; j_gene: TRBJ2-1
CDR3nt: TGTGCCAGTAGTATAGGGTTGGGGGACAGACCCCAGTACTTC; CDR3aa: CASSIGLGDRPQYF; d_gene: TRBD1; abundance: .; v_gene: TRBV19; j_gene: TRBJ2-5
CDR3nt: TGTGCCAGCAGCCCATTGGGACTAGCGGGGGTTAACACAGATACGCAGTATTTT; CDR3aa: CASSPLGLAGVNTDTQYF; d_gene: TRBD2; abundance: .; v_gene: TRBV4-2; j_gene: TRBJ2-3
CDR3nt: TGTGCCAGCAGTTTAGACTTTGACTATGGCTACACCTTC; CDR3aa: CASSLDFDYGYTF; d_gene: .; abundance: .; v_gene: TRBV12-3/TRBV12-4; j_gene: TRBJ1-2
CDR3nt: TGTGCCACCAGTGATTTGCAATCCGGGGTGGCGGGGGGGCATAGCAATCAGCCCCAGCATTTT; CDR3aa: CATSDLQSGVAGGHSNQPQHF; d_gene: .; abundance: few; v_gene: TRBV24-1; j_gene: TRBJ1-5
CDR3nt: TGTGCCAGCAGGTCACATGGGGGGGCCTATGGCTACACCTTC; CDR3aa: CASRSHGGAYGYTF; d_gene: .; abundance: once; v_gene: TRBV27; j_gene: TRBJ1-2
CDR3nt: TGTGCCAGCAGTTTGACAGGGTTTACTGGAAACACCATATATTTT; CDR3aa: CASSLTGFTGNTIYF; d_gene: TRBD1; abundance: .; v_gene: TRBV28; j_gene: TRBJ1-3
CDR3nt: TGTGCCAGTAGTCCTCGGACAGGTTCCAATGAAAAACTGTTTTTT; CDR3aa: CASSPRTGSNEKLFF; d_gene: TRBD1; abundance: .; v_gene: TRBV19; j_gene: TRBJ1-4
CDR3nt: TGTGCTAGCAGCTTGGGTCCTCGGGGAGATACGCAGTATTTT; CDR3aa: CASSLGPRGDTQYF; d_gene: .; abundance: .; v_gene: TRBV7-7; j_gene: TRBJ2-3
CDR3nt: TGTGCCAGCAGTTACTTATACAGGGGAGACTACGAGCAGTACTTC; CDR3aa: CASSYLYRGDYEQYF; d_gene: TRBD1; abundance: .; v_gene: TRBV6-2/TRBV6-3; j_gene: TRBJ2-7
CDR3nt: TGCAGTGCTAGTTCCCCTCTAGCGGGGGGCGACGAGCAGTACTTC; CDR3aa: CSASSPLAGGDEQYF; d_gene: TRBD2; abundance: .; v_gene: TRBV20-1; j_gene: TRBJ2-7
CDR3nt: TGTGCCAGCAGCTCCGGGTCCTATGGCTACACCTTC; CDR3aa: CASSSGSYGYTF; d_gene: .; abundance: .; v_gene: TRBV28; j_gene: TRBJ1-2
CDR3nt: TGTGCCAGCTACGAATCGGGGGGCAACACCGGGGAGCTGTTTTTT; CDR3aa: CASYESGGNTGELFF; d_gene: .; abundance: .; v_gene: TRBV28; j_gene: TRBJ2-2
CDR3nt: TGTGCCAGCAGTGAAGGACGGACAGCTCACAATCAGCCCCAGCATTTT; CDR3aa: CASSEGRTAHNQPQHF; d_gene: .; abundance: few; v_gene: TRBV2; j_gene: TRBJ1-5